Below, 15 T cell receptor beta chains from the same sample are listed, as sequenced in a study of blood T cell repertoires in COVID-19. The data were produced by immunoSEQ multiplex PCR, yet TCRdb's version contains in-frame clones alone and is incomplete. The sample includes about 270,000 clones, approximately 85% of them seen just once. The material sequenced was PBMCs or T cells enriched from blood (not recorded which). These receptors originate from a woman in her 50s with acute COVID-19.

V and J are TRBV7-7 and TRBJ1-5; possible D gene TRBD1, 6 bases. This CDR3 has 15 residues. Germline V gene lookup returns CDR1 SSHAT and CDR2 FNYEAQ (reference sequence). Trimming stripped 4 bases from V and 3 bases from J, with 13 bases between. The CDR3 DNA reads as TGTGCCAGCAGCTGGGACCGGGACACCAATCAGCCCCAGCATTTT. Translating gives CASSWDRDTNQPQHF.

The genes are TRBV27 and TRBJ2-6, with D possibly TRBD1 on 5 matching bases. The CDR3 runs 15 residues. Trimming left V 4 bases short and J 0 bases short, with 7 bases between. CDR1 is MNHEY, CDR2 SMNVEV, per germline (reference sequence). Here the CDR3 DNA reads TGTGCCAGCAGTTCTAGGGGCTCTGGGGCCAACGTCCTGACTTTC. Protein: CASSSRGSGANVLTF.

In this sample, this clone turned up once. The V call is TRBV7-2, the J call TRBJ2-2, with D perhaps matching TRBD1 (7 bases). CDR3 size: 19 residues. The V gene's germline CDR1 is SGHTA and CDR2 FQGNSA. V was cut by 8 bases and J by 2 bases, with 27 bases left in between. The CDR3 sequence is CASSRLLEGQFLNTGELFF. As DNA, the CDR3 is TGTGCCAGCTCCCGCCTCCTGGAGGGACAGTTCCTTAACACCGGGGAGCTGTTTTTT.

CDR3 sequence reads: CSVPHGYNEQFF. As DNA, the CDR3 is TGCAGCGTTCCCCACGGTTACAATGAGCAGTTCTTC. The rearrangement uses TRBV29-1 and TRBJ2-1, with no clear D. The CDR3 loop spans 12 amino acids. The V end lost 5 bases, the J end lost 4 bases, and 9 bases lay between the germline ends. Germline CDR1 reads SQVTM; CDR2 reads ANQGSEA.

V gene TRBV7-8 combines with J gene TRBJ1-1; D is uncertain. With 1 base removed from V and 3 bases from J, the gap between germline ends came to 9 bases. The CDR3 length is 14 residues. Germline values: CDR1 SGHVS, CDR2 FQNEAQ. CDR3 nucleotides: TGTGCCAGCAGCTTAGTGAGGGTAGACACTGAAGCTTTCTTT. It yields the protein CASSLVRVDTEAFF.

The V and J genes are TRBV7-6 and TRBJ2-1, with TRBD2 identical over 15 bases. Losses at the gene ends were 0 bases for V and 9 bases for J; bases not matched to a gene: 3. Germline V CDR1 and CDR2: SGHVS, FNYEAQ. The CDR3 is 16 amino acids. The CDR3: CASSLAGTSGGTEQFF. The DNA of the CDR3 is TGTGCCAGCAGCTTAGCGGGGACTAGCGGGGGGACTGAGCAGTTCTTC. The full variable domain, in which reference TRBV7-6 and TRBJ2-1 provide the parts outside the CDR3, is GAGVSQSPRYKVTKRGQDVALRCDPISGHVSLYWYRQALGQGPEFLTYFNYEAQQDKSGLPNDRFSAERPEGSISTLTIQRTEQRDSAMYRCASSLAGTSGGTEQFFGPGTRLTVL.

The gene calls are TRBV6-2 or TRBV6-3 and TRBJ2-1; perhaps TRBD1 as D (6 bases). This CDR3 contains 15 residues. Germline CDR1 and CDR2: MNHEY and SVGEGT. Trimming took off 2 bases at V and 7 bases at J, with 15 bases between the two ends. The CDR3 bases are TGTGCCAGCAGTTACGCCCCGACACAGGGAAATGAGCAGTTCTTC. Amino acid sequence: CASSYAPTQGNEQFF.

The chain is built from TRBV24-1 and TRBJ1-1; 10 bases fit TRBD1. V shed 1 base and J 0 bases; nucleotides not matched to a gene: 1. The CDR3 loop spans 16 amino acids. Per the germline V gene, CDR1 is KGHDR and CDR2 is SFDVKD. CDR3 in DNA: TGTGCCACCAGTGATTTAGACAGGGGGCTGAACACTGAAGCTTTCTTT. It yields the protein CATSDLDRGLNTEAFF.

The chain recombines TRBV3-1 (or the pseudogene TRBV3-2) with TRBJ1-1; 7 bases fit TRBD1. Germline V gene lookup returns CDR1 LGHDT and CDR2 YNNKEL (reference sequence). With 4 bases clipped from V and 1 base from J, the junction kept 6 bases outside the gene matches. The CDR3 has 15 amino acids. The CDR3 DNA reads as TGTGCCAGCAGCCTCCTCAGGGACAGGAACACTGAAGCTTTCTTT. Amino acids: CASSLLRDRNTEAFF.

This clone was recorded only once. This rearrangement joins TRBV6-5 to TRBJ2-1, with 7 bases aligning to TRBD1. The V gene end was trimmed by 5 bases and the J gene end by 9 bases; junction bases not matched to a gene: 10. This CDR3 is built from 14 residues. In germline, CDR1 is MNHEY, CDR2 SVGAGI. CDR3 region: CASSPETGMREQFF. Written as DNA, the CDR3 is TGTGCCAGCAGTCCTGAGACAGGGATGCGTGAGCAGTTCTTC.

The CDR3 loop reads CASSIQGYQEPQHF. For the CDR3, the DNA is TGTGCCAGTAGTATACAGGGATATCAGGAGCCCCAGCATTTT. The chain couples TRBV19 to TRBJ1-5; D is possibly TRBD1 (5 bases). This CDR3 spans 14 amino acids. Germline V CDR1 and CDR2: LNHDA, SQIVND (reference sequence). V lost 2 bases and J lost 8, with 13 bases in between.

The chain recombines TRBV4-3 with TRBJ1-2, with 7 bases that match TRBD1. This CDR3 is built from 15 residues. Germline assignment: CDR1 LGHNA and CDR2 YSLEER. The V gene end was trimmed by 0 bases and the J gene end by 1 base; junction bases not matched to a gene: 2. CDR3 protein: CASSQEQGFNYGYTF. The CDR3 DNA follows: TGCGCCAGCAGCCAAGAACAGGGGTTTAACTATGGCTACACCTTC.

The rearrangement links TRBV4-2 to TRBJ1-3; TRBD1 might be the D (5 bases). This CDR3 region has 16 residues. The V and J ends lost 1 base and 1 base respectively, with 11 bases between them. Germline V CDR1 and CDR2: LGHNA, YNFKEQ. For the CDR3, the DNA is TGTGCCAGCAGCCAAGGGAGACAGTATTCTGGAAACACCATATATTTT. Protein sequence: CASSQGRQYSGNTIYF.

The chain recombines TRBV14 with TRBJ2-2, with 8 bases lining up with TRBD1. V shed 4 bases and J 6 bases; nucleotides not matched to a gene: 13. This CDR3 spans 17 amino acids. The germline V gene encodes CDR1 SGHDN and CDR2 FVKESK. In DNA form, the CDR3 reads TGTGCCAGCAGCCGCTCCCGGGACAGGTGGGGGGCCGGGGAGCTGTTTTTT. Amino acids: CASSRSRDRWGAGELFF.

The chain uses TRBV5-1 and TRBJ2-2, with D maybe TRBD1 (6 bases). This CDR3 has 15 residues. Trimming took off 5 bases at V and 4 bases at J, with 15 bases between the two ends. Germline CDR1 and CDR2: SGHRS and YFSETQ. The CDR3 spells CASSYPGQSTGELFF. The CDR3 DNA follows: TGCGCCAGCAGTTACCCCGGACAGTCCACCGGGGAGCTGTTTTTT.